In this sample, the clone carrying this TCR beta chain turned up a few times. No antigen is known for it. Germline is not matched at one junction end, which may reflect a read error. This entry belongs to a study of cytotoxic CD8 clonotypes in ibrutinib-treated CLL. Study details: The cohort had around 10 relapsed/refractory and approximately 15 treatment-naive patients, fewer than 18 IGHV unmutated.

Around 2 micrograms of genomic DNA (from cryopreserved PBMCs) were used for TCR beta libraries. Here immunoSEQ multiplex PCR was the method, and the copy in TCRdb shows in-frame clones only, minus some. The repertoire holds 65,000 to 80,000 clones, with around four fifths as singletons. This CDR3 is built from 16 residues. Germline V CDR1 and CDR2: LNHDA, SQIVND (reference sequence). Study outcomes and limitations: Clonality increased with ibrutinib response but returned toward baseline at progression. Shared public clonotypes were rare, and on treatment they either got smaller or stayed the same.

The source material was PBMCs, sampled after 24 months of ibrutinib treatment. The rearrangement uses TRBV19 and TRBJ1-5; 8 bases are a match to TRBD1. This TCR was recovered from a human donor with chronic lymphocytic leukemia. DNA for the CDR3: TGTGCCAGTAGTATAGATGGTGACAGGGGCAATCGGCCCCAGCATTTT. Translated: CASSIDGDRGNRPQHF.